The 23 T cell receptor beta chains listed next were all sequenced from one sample in a study of blood T cell repertoires in COVID-19. Produced via immunoSEQ multiplex PCR; TCRdb's table is partial and in-frame only. Found here are some 91,000 clones, 75% to 90% of them singletons; the top ten hold about an eighth. Sequencing was done on a sample of peripheral blood. These receptors all come from a human donor in a cohort sampled during active COVID-19.

The genes are TRBV14 and TRBJ2-1, with a tentative D call TRBD2 (6 bases). CDR1 is SGHDN, CDR2 FVKESK, per germline. Between the trimmed V and J ends, which lost 4 bases and 8 bases, there was a span of 15 bases. The length of the CDR3 is 14 residues. The CDR3 reads CASSPILTGDEQFF. The CDR3 DNA reads TGTGCCAGCAGCCCGATTCTGACGGGGGATGAGCAGTTCTTC. Combining the CDR3 with reference TRBV14 and TRBJ2-1 gives the whole variable domain EAGVTQFPSHSVIEKGQTVTLRCDPISGHDNLYWYRRVMGKEIKFLLHFVKESKQDESGMPNNRFLAERTGGTYSTLKVQPAELEDSGVYFCASSPILTGDEQFFGPGTRLTVL.

This clone occurred once. The chain is built from TRBV11-2 and TRBJ2-3; 10 nucleotides align to TRBD1. Germline V gene sequence: CDR1 SGHAT, CDR2 FQNNGV. The trim removed 3 bases at V and 1 base at J, leaving 4 bases unmatched. The CDR3 loop spans 16 amino acids. The CDR3 DNA follows: TGTGCCAGCAGCTTGGACAGGGGGACGGGCACAGATACGCAGTATTTT. It translates to CASSLDRGTGTDTQYF.

J is TRBJ2-5 and V is TRBV2; a possible D gene is TRBD2 (7 bases). V lost 4 bases, J lost 2 bases, and 14 bases lay in between. Germline lookup yields CDR1 SNHLY and CDR2 FYNNEI. This CDR3 has 15 amino acids. Here the CDR3 reads CASSGGGRAQETQYF. The CDR3 coding sequence is TGTGCCAGCAGTGGGGGGGGCAGGGCTCAAGAGACCCAGTACTTC.

The rearrangement joins TRBV6-5 to TRBJ1-6; D remains unclear. The V gene's germline CDR1 is MNHEY and CDR2 SVGAGI. With 8 bases removed from V and 0 bases from J, the gap between germline ends came to 5 bases. The CDR3 is 13 amino acids. The CDR3 loop is CASVSSYNSPLHF. The CDR3 DNA is TGTGCCAGCGTCAGCTCCTATAATTCACCCCTCCACTTT.

The V call is TRBV29-1, the J call TRBJ2-4, with a possible D match to TRBD1 (6 bases). V dropped 4 bases and J dropped 8 bases, with 18 bases sitting between them. This CDR3 has 14 amino acids. Per the germline V gene, CDR1 is SQVTM and CDR2 is ANQGSEA. DNA for the CDR3: TGCAGCGTTGTTGGACAGTTCGTGGAGGACATTCAGTACTTC. Encoded protein: CSVVGQFVEDIQYF.

The rearrangement joins TRBV11-2 to TRBJ2-3; unclear D gene. Trimming removed 1 base from V and 2 bases from J, with 13 bases in between. Germline V gives CDR1 SGHAT, CDR2 FQNNGV. CDR3 length equals 16 residues. The CDR3 protein is CASSLGISRNTDTQYF. As DNA, the CDR3 is TGTGCCAGCAGCTTAGGAATTTCCAGGAACACAGATACGCAGTATTTT.

CDR3 nucleotide sequence: TGTGCCAGCAGCTTTGGACAGGGCTACGAGCAGTACTTC. It is translated as CASSFGQGYEQYF. The chain employs TRBV7-9 and TRBJ2-7; 8 bases match TRBD1. This CDR3 spans 13 amino acids. The V gene's germline CDR1 is SEHNR and CDR2 FQNEAQ (reference sequence). V was clipped by 3 bases and J by 3 bases; unmatched bases: 1. Based on the CDR3 plus reference TRBV7-9 and TRBJ2-7, the full variable domain is DTGVSQNPRHKITKRGQNVTFRCDPISEHNRLYWYRQTLGQGPEFLTYFQNEAQLEKSRLLSDRFSAERPKGSFSTLEIQRTEQGDSAMYLCASSFGQGYEQYFGPGTRLTVT.

V is TRBV6-1 and J is TRBJ1-1; TRBD1 is a possible D gene (5 bases). Germline CDR1 MNHNS, CDR2 SASEGT. The CDR3 contains 17 residues. Between the trimmed V and J ends, which lost 2 bases and 0 bases, there was a span of 16 bases. This CDR3 is CASSERVGAGLNTEAFF. The CDR3 bases are TGTGCCAGCAGTGAAAGGGTTGGGGCAGGGTTGAACACTGAAGCTTTCTTT.

This clone was counted only a few times. The chain uses TRBV6-1 and TRBJ2-7; D remains ambiguous. V dropped 3 bases and J dropped 3 bases, with 3 bases sitting between them. Germline loops: CDR1 MNHNS, CDR2 SASEGT. The CDR3 runs to 11 residues. DNA for the CDR3: TGTGCCAGCAGTGACCACTACGAGCAGTACTTC. Translated: CASSDHYEQYF.

This rearrangement joins TRBV19 to TRBJ1-1, with TRBD1 matching 8 bases. V shed 5 bases, J shed 3 bases, and the junction held 8 bases outside the gene matches. The CDR3 consists of 15 residues. Looked up from germline, CDR1 is LNHDA and CDR2 is SQIVND (reference sequence). The DNA for the CDR3 is TGTGCCAGTAGTGCGGGGACAGGTCGAGACACTGAAGCTTTCTTT. Amino acids: CASSAGTGRDTEAFF.

This chain joins TRBV5-6 and TRBJ2-7, with a tentative D call TRBD2 (6 bases). V lost 5 bases and J 4 bases, leaving 10 bases between the germline ends. Germline V gene lookup returns CDR1 SGHDT and CDR2 YYEEEE. This CDR3 contains 12 residues. CDR3 protein: CASSQGLYEQYF. DNA for the CDR3: TGTGCCAGCAGTCAGGGACTTTACGAGCAGTACTTC.

V and J are TRBV27 and TRBJ1-3; D is ambiguous. Germline V gene lookup returns CDR1 MNHEY and CDR2 SMNVEV (reference sequence). With 6 bases removed from V and 2 bases from J, the gap between germline ends came to 14 bases. The CDR3 is 15 amino acids. Here the CDR3 DNA reads TGTGCCAGCAGACCCCGGGTCGGAGCTGGAAACACCATATATTTT. It translates to CASRPRVGAGNTIYF.

The chain joins TRBV7-2 to TRBJ1-4; D perhaps matches TRBD1 (6 bases). The CDR3 is 13 amino acids. Germline-derived CDR1 and CDR2 are SGHTA and FQGNSA. Trimming pared 5 bases from V and 8 bases from J, leaving 12 bases between. As DNA, the CDR3 is TGTGCCAGCAGCAACAGGGCTCGCGAAAAACTGTTTTTT. Protein sequence: CASSNRAREKLFF.

This chain joins TRBV3-1 (or the pseudogene TRBV3-2) and TRBJ1-2, with TRBD1 matching 9 bases. Per germline, CDR1 LGHDT and CDR2 YNNKEL (reference sequence). The V gene end was trimmed by 6 bases and the J gene end by 2 bases; junction bases not matched to a gene: 10. The length of the CDR3 is 16 residues. The CDR3 nucleotides are TGTGCCAGCAGACCCGGGACAGGGATCCAAAACTATGGCTACACCTTC. This translates into CASRPGTGIQNYGYTF.

Only one count was recorded for this clone. This chain connects TRBV12-3 or TRBV12-4 to TRBJ1-4, with 7 nucleotides matching TRBD1. The CDR3 is 12 amino acids. J lost 7 bases, V lost 8 bases, and 4 bases had no gene match. CDR3 DNA: TGTGCCAGCCGCAGGGGGATTGAAAAACTGTTTTTT. Its protein is CASRRGIEKLFF.

V gene TRBV28 combines with J gene TRBJ2-3; D perhaps matches TRBD2 (5 bases). Looked up from germline, CDR1 is MDHEN and CDR2 is SYDVKM. V dropped 4 bases and J dropped 6 bases, with 11 bases sitting between them. The CDR3 covers 13 residues. CDR3 protein: CASSSGVTDTQYF. The CDR3 bases are TGTGCCAGCAGTTCCGGGGTTACGGATACGCAGTATTTT.

The chain uses TRBV27 and TRBJ1-5; no firm D call. The CDR3 loop spans 15 amino acids. V was pared by 6 bases and J by 2 bases, with 14 bases between. CDR1 is MNHEY and CDR2 is SMNVEV in the germline V gene (reference sequence). CDR3 nucleotide sequence: TGTGCCAGCAGCCGCGGGGTGGAGGGCAATCAGCCCCAGCATTTT. This gives the protein CASSRGVEGNQPQHF.

V is TRBV4-2 and J is TRBJ2-7; possible D gene TRBD1, 5 bases. This CDR3 region has 14 residues. V was clipped by 0 bases and J by 0 bases, with 6 bases between them. From germline, CDR1 is LGHNA and CDR2 YNFKEQ. The CDR3 here is CASSQDRGSYEQYF. CDR3 nucleotides: TGTGCCAGCAGCCAAGATAGGGGCTCCTACGAGCAGTACTTC.

This chain joins TRBV5-4 and TRBJ2-6; D ambiguous. Germline-derived CDR1 and CDR2 are SGHNT and YYREEE (reference sequence). The ends were cut back, 4 bases at V and 2 bases at J, with 10 bases in the middle. This CDR3 region has 15 residues. CDR3 sequence (DNA): TGTGCCAGCAGCATTGGGCCGGCTGGGGCCAACGTCCTGACTTTC. As protein: CASSIGPAGANVLTF.

This clone was seen a handful of times. The genes are TRBV30 and TRBJ1-1; TRBD1 aligns across 10 bases. Per the germline V gene, CDR1 is GTSNPN and CDR2 is SVGIG (reference sequence). Trimming cost V 2 bases and J 3 bases; bases outside gene matches: 3. This CDR3 region has 14 residues. The CDR3, as DNA: TGTGCCTGGAGTCCCGGGACAGGGGACACTGAAGCTTTCTTT. Amino acid sequence: CAWSPGTGDTEAFF.

The rearrangement links TRBV5-4 to TRBJ1-2; 10 bases match TRBD1. The trim removed 0 bases at V and 8 bases at J, leaving 7 bases unmatched. This CDR3 is 15 amino acids long. Germline values: CDR1 SGHNT, CDR2 YYREEE (reference sequence). The CDR3 DNA follows: TGTGCCAGCAGCTTGGTGGCCGGGACAGGGGACGGCTACACCTTC. This translates into CASSLVAGTGDGYTF.

The chain employs TRBV6-4 and TRBJ1-2; D is possibly TRBD1 (5 bases). Germline CDR1 is MRHNA and CDR2 is SNTAGT. The V and J ends lost 3 bases and 6 bases respectively, with 14 bases between them. The CDR3 contains 14 residues. The CDR3 bases are TGTGCCAGCAGTGAAATGGCAGGGAATAATGGCTACACCTTC. The encoded protein is CASSEMAGNNGYTF.

The rearrangement uses TRBV5-1 and TRBJ1-1, with D perhaps TRBD1 (6 bases). The V end lost 1 base, the J end lost 0 bases, and 19 bases lay between the germline ends. The germline V gene encodes CDR1 SGHRS and CDR2 YFSETQ. CDR3 size: 18 residues. CDR3 sequence reads: CASSLMSGGAVMNTEAFF. The DNA for the CDR3 is TGCGCCAGCAGCTTGATGTCGGGGGGCGCAGTTATGAACACTGAAGCTTTCTTT.